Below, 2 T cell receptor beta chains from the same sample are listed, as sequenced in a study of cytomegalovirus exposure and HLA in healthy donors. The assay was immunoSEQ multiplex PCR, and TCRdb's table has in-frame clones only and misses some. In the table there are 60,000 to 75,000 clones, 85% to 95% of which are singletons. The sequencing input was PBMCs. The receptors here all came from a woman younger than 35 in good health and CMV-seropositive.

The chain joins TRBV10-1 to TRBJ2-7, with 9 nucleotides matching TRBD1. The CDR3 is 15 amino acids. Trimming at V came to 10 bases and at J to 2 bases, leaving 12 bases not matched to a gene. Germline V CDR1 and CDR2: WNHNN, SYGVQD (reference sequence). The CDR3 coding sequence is TGCGCCATTCACGACAGACAGGGGGGCCCCTACGAGCAGTACTTC. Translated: CAIHDRQGGPYEQYF.

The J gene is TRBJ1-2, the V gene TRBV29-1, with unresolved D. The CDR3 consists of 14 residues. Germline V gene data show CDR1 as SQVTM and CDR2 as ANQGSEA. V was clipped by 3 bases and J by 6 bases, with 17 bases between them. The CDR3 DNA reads TGCAGCGTTGACCCGCGTTCCGGACTAGATGGCTACACCTTC. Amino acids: CSVDPRSGLDGYTF.